This T cell receptor beta chain was captured by sequencing in a study of blood T cell repertoires in COVID-19. Study information: PBMCs, B-cell-depleted T cells, or T cells were the source of the cDNA or gDNA that made up the material.

This CDR3 comprises 15 residues. V shed 1 base, J shed 10 bases, and the junction held 3 bases outside the gene matches. The V gene's germline CDR1 is LNHNV and CDR2 YYDKDF (reference sequence). The data were produced by immunoSEQ multiplex PCR, yet TCRdb's version contains in-frame clones alone and is incomplete. The table lists approximately 280,000 clones, nearly 90% of them singletons. The sequenced sample consisted of PBMCs or T cells enriched from blood (not recorded which). The rearrangement links TRBV15 to TRBJ2-1, with 14 bases that match TRBD2. The sequence came from a woman aged 18-35 years with acute COVID-19. The chain's CDR3 is CATSRGGLAGEEQFF. The CDR3 DNA is TGTGCCACCAGCAGAGGGGGACTAGCGGGAGAGGAGCAGTTCTTC.